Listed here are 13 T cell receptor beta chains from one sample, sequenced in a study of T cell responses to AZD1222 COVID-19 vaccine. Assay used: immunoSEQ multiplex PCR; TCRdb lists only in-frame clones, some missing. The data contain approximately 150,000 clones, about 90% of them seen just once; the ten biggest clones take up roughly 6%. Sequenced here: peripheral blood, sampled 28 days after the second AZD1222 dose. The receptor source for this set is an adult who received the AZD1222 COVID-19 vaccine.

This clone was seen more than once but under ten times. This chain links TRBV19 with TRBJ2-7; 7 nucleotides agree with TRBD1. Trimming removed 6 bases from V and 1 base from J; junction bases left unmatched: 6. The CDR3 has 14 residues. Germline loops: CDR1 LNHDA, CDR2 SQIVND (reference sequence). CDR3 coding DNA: TGTGCCAGTAGACCCCTGGGACAGTCCTACGAGCAGTACTTC. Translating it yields CASRPLGQSYEQYF.

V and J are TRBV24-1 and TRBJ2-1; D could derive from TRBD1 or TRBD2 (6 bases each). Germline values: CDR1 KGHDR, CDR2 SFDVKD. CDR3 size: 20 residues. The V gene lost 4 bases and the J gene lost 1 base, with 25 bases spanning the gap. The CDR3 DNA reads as TGTGCCACCAGTGACTCATCCCCAGACGGGGGCCAGGGGTCCTACAATGAGCAGTTCTTC. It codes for CATSDSSPDGGQGSYNEQFF.

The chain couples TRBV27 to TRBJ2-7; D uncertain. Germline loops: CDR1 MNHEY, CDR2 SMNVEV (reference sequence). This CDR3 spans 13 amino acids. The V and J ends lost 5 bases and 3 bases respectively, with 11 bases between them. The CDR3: CASSPPGYYEQYF. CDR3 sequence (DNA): TGTGCCAGCAGTCCCCCCGGGTACTACGAGCAGTACTTC.

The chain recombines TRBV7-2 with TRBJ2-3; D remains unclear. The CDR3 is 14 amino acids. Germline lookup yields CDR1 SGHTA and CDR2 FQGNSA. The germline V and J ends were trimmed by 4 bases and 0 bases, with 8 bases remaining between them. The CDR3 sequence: CASSSAVSTDTQYF. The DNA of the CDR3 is TGTGCCAGCAGCTCCGCGGTGAGCACAGATACGCAGTATTTT.

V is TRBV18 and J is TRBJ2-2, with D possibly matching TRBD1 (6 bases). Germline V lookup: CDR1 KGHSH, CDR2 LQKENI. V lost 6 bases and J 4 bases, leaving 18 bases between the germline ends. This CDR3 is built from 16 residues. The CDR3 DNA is TGTGCCAGCTCGCCATTCGATCAACAGGGCACCGGGGAGCTGTTTTTT. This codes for CASSPFDQQGTGELFF.

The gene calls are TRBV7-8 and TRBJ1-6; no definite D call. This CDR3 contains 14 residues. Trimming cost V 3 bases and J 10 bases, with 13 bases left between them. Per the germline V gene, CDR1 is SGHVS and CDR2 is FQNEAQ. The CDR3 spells CASSFLAGGSPLHF. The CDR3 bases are TGTGCCAGCAGCTTTCTAGCGGGTGGCTCACCCCTCCACTTT.

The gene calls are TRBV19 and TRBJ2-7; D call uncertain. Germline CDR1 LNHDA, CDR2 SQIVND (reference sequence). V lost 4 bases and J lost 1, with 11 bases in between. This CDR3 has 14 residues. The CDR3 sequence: CASSTVGSSYEQYF. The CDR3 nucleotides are TGTGCCAGTAGTACCGTAGGCAGTTCCTACGAGCAGTACTTC. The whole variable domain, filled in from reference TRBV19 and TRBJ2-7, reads DGGITQSPKYLFRKEGQNVTLSCEQNLNHDAMYWYRQDPGQGLRLIYYSQIVNDFQKGDIAEGYSVSREKKESFPLTVTSAQKNPTAFYLCASSTVGSSYEQYFGPGTRLTVT.

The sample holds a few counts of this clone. CDR3 coding DNA: TGTGCCACCAGTGACCGCGGGACAGTACCCGAAAAACTGTTTTTT. It translates to CATSDRGTVPEKLFF. The J gene is TRBJ1-4, the V gene TRBV24-1, with 7 bases that match TRBD1. The CDR3 runs to 15 residues. Germline V gene sequence: CDR1 KGHDR, CDR2 SFDVKD. V shed 4 bases, J shed 8 bases, and the junction held 9 bases outside the gene matches.

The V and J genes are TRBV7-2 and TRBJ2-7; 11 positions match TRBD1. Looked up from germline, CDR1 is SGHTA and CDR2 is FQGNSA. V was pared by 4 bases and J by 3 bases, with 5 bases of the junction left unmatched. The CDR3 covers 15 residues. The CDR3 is CASSSRDRGDYEQYF. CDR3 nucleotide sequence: TGTGCCAGCAGCTCCCGGGACAGGGGGGACTACGAGCAGTACTTC.

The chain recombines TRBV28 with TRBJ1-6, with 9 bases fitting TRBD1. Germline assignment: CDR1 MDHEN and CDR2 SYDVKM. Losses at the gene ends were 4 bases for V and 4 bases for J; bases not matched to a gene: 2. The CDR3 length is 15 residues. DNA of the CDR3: TGTGCCAGCAGTTCACAGGGGGCTTATAATTCACCCCTCCACTTT. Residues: CASSSQGAYNSPLHF.

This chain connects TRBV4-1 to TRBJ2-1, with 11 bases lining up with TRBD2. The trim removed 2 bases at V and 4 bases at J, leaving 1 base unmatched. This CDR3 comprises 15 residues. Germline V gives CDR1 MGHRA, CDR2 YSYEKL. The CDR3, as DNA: TGCGCCAGCAGCCAACTAGCGGGGGGATACAATGAGCAGTTCTTC. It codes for CASSQLAGGYNEQFF.

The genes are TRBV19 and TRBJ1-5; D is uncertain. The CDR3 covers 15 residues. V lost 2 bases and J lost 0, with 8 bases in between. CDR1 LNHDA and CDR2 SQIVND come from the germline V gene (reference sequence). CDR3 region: CASSIQPGSNQPQHF. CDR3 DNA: TGTGCCAGTAGTATACAGCCGGGTAGCAATCAGCCCCAGCATTTT. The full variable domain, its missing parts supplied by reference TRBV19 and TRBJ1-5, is DGGITQSPKYLFRKEGQNVTLSCEQNLNHDAMYWYRQDPGQGLRLIYYSQIVNDFQKGDIAEGYSVSREKKESFPLTVTSAQKNPTAFYLCASSIQPGSNQPQHFGDGTRLSIL.

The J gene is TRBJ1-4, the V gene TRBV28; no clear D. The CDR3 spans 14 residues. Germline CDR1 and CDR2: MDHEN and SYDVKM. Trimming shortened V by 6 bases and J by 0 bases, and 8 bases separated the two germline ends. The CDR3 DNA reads TGTGCCAGCAGGGAGTGGTCAACTAATGAAAAACTGTTTTTT. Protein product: CASREWSTNEKLFF. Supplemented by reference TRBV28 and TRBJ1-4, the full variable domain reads DVKVTQSSRYLVKRTGEKVFLECVQDMDHENMFWYRQDPGLGLRLIYFSYDVKMKEKGDIPEGYSVSREKKERFSLILESASTNQTSMYLCASREWSTNEKLFFGSGTQLSVL.